This paragraph covers one T cell receptor (beta chain) sequence. Its cognate antigen is unknown. It was 5'RACE with constant-segment primers that produced the TCR alpha and TCR beta cDNA libraries, which carried sample barcodes and UMIs. TCRdb used MiXCR to reprocess the 5' RACE reads, holding one entry per CDR3 protein. The data show about 400,000 distinct CDR3 sequences, with about a sixth seen just once and roughly 21% held by the top ten. This entry belongs to a study of T-cell memory formation after mild COVID-19. About the research overall: TCR clusters were largely donor specific. Points from the study as a whole: Several responding clones turned up in pre-infection memory, indicating that cross-reactive memory may have taken part. Those CD4+ clones that contracted were mainly in CM and EM (CD8+ ones in EMRA).

The sample comprised PBMCs or a T cell subset sorted from them (not recorded which). The clonotype originates from a man aged 18 to 29 who had mild COVID-19 (a few samples of this study predate the infection). Cell type and time point are not known.

CDR3 loop: CASSLSVGPSGETQYF. The CDR3 DNA reads TGTGCCAGCAGTTTATCAGTTGGACCTTCAGGAGAGACCCAGTACTTC. The chain recombines TRBV27 with TRBJ2-5; no reliable D call. CDR1 MNHEY and CDR2 SMNVEV come from the germline V gene (reference sequence). V dropped 0 bases and J dropped 4 bases, with 15 bases sitting between them. This CDR3 contains 16 residues.